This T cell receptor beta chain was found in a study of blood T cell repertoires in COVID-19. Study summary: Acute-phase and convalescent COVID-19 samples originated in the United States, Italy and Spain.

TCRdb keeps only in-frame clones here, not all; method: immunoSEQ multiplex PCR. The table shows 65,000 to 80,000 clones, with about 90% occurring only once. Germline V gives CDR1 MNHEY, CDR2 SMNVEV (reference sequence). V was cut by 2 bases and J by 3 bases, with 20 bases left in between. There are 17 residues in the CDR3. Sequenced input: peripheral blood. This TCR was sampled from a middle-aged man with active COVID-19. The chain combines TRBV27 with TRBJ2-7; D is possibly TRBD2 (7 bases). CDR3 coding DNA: TGTGCCAGCAGTTTAGAGGGGGGGGCCCAACATCTCTACGAGCAGTACTTC. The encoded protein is CASSLEGGAQHLYEQYF.